A selection of T cell receptor beta chains follows, all from one sample in a study of T cell repertoires in cytomegalovirus infection. TCRdb redid the calling of the reads with MiXCR, one entry per CDR3 protein. In the table there are fewer than 350,000 distinct CDR3 sequences, more than 8% of which are singletons. The specimen sequenced was PBMCs. The source of these receptors is a human donor in good health (CMV status not recorded). Some clones in this sample may be carry-over from other donors' samples. The CDR3 runs from the conserved cysteine through the conserved F or W. A D gene is named only where the DNA matches it firmly. Some rows have no size entry. The others give once, few or many, or a class for an expanded clone.

J gene	V gene	CDR3 length	clone size	D gene	CDR3 DNA	CDR3 protein
TRBJ1-1	TRBV9	12	many	.	TGTGCCAGCAGCGTAGAGGTCGGTGAAGCTTTCTTT	CASSVEVGEAFF
TRBJ1-6	TRBV12-3/TRBV12-4	13	.	.	TGTGCCAGCAGAACGACAGCTGATTCACCCCTCCACTTT	CASRTTADSPLHF
TRBJ2-5	TRBV7-2	17	many	.	TGTGCCAGCAGCCCCGGGGGTGGCGGGGCCCACCGGGAGACCCAGTACTTC	CASSPGGGGAHRETQYF
TRBJ2-7	TRBV4-1	16	.	.	TGCGCCAGCAGCCAAGTTGAGGGACCCTTAACCTACGAGCAGTACTTC	CASSQVEGPLTYEQYF
TRBJ1-1	TRBV4-2	17	.	TRBD1	TGTGCCAGCAGCCAGCAGGGGGGAATAAACCCCCACACTGAAGCTTTCTTT	CASSQQGGINPHTEAFF
TRBJ2-7	TRBV27	13	few	.	TGTGCCAGCAGTTTATGGCCGTCGCCCCAGCAGTACTTC	CASSLWPSPQQYF
TRBJ1-6	TRBV5-5	16	many	TRBD1	TGTGCCAGCAGCTTGGCCTCGGACAGGGGGAATTCACCCCTCCACTTT	CASSLASDRGNSPLHF
TRBJ2-7	TRBV28	14	.	.	TGTGCCAGCAGCCTACAGGGTGAGTCCTACGAGCAGTACTTC	CASSLQGESYEQYF
TRBJ2-7	TRBV7-2	14	many	TRBD2	TGTGCCAGCGGGTTAGCGGGGGGGCGGAGGGAGCAGTACTTC	CASGLAGGRREQYF
TRBJ1-2	TRBV4-2	13	many	.	TGTGCCAGCAGCCAGACAGATAACTATGGCTACACCTTC	CASSQTDNYGYTF
TRBJ2-5	TRBV19	15	.	TRBD1	TGTGCCAGTAGTCACGACCCGGGACAGAAAGAGACCCAGTACTTC	CASSHDPGQKETQYF
TRBJ2-7	TRBV12-3/TRBV12-4	11	.	.	TGTGCCAGCGGTAAGGGGGAAGAGCAGTACTTC	CASGKGEEQYF
TRBJ1-1	TRBV5-4	15	few	.	TGTGCCAGCAGCCAACCAACAGGGATGAACACTGAAGCTTTCTTT	CASSQPTGMNTEAFF
TRBJ2-7	TRBV4-3	14	.	TRBD1	TGCGCCAGCAGCCACGACAGGGATGGCTACGAGCAGTACTTC	CASSHDRDGYEQYF
TRBJ1-5	TRBV20-1	14	few	.	TGCAGTGCTAGAGATAACCGTGGCAATCAGCCCCAGCATTTT	CSARDNRGNQPQHF
TRBJ1-1	TRBV7-2	13	many	TRBD1	TGTGCCAGCAGCGTCCGGGACAGCCCTGAAGCTTTCTTT	CASSVRDSPEAFF
TRBJ2-1	TRBV2	15	few	.	TGTGCCAGCAGTCGCCGACATAGCTCCTACAATGAGCAGTTCTTC	CASSRRHSSYNEQFF
TRBJ1-1	TRBV12-3/TRBV12-4	13	.	.	TGTGCCAGCCGCAGAGGGAGAAACACTGAAGCTTTCTTT	CASRRGRNTEAFF
TRBJ1-6	TRBV15	15	few	.	TGTGCCACCAGCAGAGATAGCTCCTATAATTCACCCCTCCACTTT	CATSRDSSYNSPLHF
TRBJ1-1	TRBV20-1	14	.	.	TGCAGTGCCAAACCGGGACGGTCGAACACTGAAGCTTTCTTT	CSAKPGRSNTEAFF
TRBJ2-1	TRBV7-3	18	many	.	TGTGCCAGCAGCTTCAGTAAGCGGACTCCAAGCTCCTACAATGAGCAGTTCTTC	CASSFSKRTPSSYNEQFF
TRBJ2-3	TRBV20-1	15	.	TRBD1	TGCAGTGCTAGGGGAGACAGGGTCCGGGCAGATACGCAGTATTTT	CSARGDRVRADTQYF
TRBJ2-3	TRBV28	17	.	TRBD2	TGTGCCAGCAGTTTAAGGGGCGGGGGGCCCGACACAGATACGCAGTATTTT	CASSLRGGGPDTDTQYF
TRBJ1-2	TRBV7-2	13	few	.	TGTGCCAGCAGCTCAACAGGGTTGGTTGGCTACACCTTC	CASSSTGLVGYTF
TRBJ2-6	TRBV28	17	.	.	TGTGCCACCGAGGCGATGGTTCTCATCTCTGGGGCCAACGTCCTGACTTTC	CATEAMVLISGANVLTF
TRBJ1-2	TRBV4-1	13	many	.	TGCGCCAGCAGCCAAGAAGTCACCTCCGGCTACACCTTC	CASSQEVTSGYTF
TRBJ2-7	TRBV12-3/TRBV12-4	12	many	.	TGTGCCAGCAGCTTCGGGGCCTACGAGCAGTACTTC	CASSFGAYEQYF
TRBJ2-5	TRBV7-2	17	many	TRBD2	TGTGCCAGCAGCTTAGCACTAGCGGGAGGATTCCAAGAGACCCAGTACTTC	CASSLALAGGFQETQYF
TRBJ1-6	TRBV25-1	16	few	.	TGTGCCAGCAGTGAAGTGGGGGGGCAGACGGGGTCACCCCTCCACTTT	CASSEVGGQTGSPLHF
TRBJ1-1	TRBV7-8	16	few	.	TGTGCCAGCAGCTTAGCGCGTCCCCAGGGAGGCACTGAAGCTTTCTTT	CASSLARPQGGTEAFF
TRBJ1-5	TRBV7-2	15	many	.	TGTGCCAGCAGCTTAATCCCGGGAGCAAATCAGCCCCAGCATTTT	CASSLIPGANQPQHF
TRBJ1-1	TRBV20-1	16	few	TRBD1	TGCAGTGCGGCGGTGGGACAGGGGGCGGATAGCACTGAAGCTTTCTTT	CSAAVGQGADSTEAFF
TRBJ2-6	TRBV19	16	.	.	TGTGCCAGTAGTATCCCGCGGGGGCCTGGGGCCAACGTCCTGACTTTC	CASSIPRGPGANVLTF
TRBJ2-7	TRBV7-2	15	many	TRBD1	TGTGCCAGCAGCCCGGGGACAGGTTACCCCTACGAGCAGTACTTC	CASSPGTGYPYEQYF
TRBJ2-7	TRBV7-9	15	.	TRBD1	TGTGCCAGCAGCTTCGGACAGGGGGCCTCCTACGAGCAGTACTTC	CASSFGQGASYEQYF
TRBJ2-5	TRBV7-8	18	few	TRBD2	TGTGCCAGCAGCTTAGCGGTAATAGCGGGGCTTTTACAAGAGACCCAGTACTTC	CASSLAVIAGLLQETQYF
TRBJ2-1	TRBV7-9	16	few	.	TGTGCCAGCAGCTTAGTCGACTCCTCCTCCTACAATGAGCAGTTCTTC	CASSLVDSSSYNEQFF
TRBJ1-1	TRBV7-2	14	many	.	TGTGCCAGCAGCTTTCAGACACAGAACACTGAAGCTTTCTTT	CASSFQTQNTEAFF
TRBJ1-5	TRBV27	17	.	.	TGTGCCAGCAGTTTGGCCCTGGGCCCGACCTCTAATCAGCCCCAGCATTTT	CASSLALGPTSNQPQHF
TRBJ1-4	TRBV12-3/TRBV12-4	13	.	TRBD1	TGTGCCAGCAGTCCACGGACAGGTGAAAAACTGTTTTTT	CASSPRTGEKLFF
TRBJ2-2	TRBV10-3	18	.	TRBD2	TGTGCCATCAGTGATTTCGGGACTAGCGAGAGTGACACCGGGGAGCTGTTTTTT	CAISDFGTSESDTGELFF
TRBJ2-1	TRBV7-3	16	many	TRBD1	TGTGCCAGCAGCTTAACTCGGGACAGGGGATGGGATGAGCAGTTCTTC	CASSLTRDRGWDEQFF
TRBJ1-1	TRBV3-1	14	few	.	TGTGCCAGCAGCCAAGACCCGATGAACACTGAAGCTTTCTTT	CASSQDPMNTEAFF
TRBJ1-6	TRBV7-6	13	many	.	TGTGCCAGCAGCCCCTCCTATAATTCACCCCTCCACTTT	CASSPSYNSPLHF
TRBJ1-4	TRBV7-4	14	few	.	TGTGCCAGCAGCCTGGGACGGGATAATGAAAAACTGTTTTTT	CASSLGRDNEKLFF
TRBJ2-1	TRBV30	12	.	.	TGTGCCTGGAGTGTACAAGGCAAAGAGCAGTTCTTC	CAWSVQGKEQFF
TRBJ2-3	TRBV11-2	12	.	TRBD2	TGTGCCAGCAACCCCCCGGGAGGTACGCAGTATTTT	CASNPPGGTQYF